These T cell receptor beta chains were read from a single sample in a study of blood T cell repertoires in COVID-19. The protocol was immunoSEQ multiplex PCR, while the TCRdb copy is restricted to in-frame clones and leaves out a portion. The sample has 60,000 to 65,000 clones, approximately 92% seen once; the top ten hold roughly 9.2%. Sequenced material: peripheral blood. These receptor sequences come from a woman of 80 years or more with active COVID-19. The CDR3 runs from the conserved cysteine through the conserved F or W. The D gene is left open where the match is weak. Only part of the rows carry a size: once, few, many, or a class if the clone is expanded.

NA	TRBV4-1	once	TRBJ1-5	TGCGCCAGCAGCCACAAGGAGGGCCACCCACAATCCTACAATCAGCCCCAGCATTTT	CASSHKEGHPQSYNQPQHF
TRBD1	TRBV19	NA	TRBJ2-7	TGTGCCAGTAGTCCGGACAGGGGTGCCTACGAGCAGTACTTC	CASSPDRGAYEQYF
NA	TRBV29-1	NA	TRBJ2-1	TGCAGCGTGGCCGGGAACTTGTACAATGAGCAGTTCTTC	CSVAGNLYNEQFF
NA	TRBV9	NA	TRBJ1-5	TGTGCCAGCAGCGTAGGACCCGGGAATAGCAATCAGCCCCAGCATTTT	CASSVGPGNSNQPQHF
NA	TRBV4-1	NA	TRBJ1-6	TGCGCCAGCAGTCACCGATATCCGGGACTCGGTTCACCCCTCCACTTT	CASSHRYPGLGSPLHF
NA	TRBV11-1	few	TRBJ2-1	TGTGCCAGCAGCCTATCCTACAATGAGCAGTTCTTC	CASSLSYNEQFF
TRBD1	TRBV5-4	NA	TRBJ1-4	TGTGCCAGCAGCTTGGAGACAGGGGAGAATGAAAAACTGTTTTTT	CASSLETGENEKLFF
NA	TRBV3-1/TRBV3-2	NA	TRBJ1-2	TGTGCCAGCAGCCAAGATAGGGCAGGGTATGGGTTATACTATGGCTACACCTTC	CASSQDRAGYGLYYGYTF
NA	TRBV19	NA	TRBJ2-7	TGTGCCAGTAGTAAGGGTGGACTATCCAGCTACGAGCAGTACTTC	CASSKGGLSSYEQYF
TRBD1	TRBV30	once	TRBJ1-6	TGTGCCTGGAGTCGACAGGGTGGTTCACCCCTCCACTTT	CAWSRQGGSPLHF
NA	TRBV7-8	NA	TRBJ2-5	TGTGCCAGCAGCTTATCCCTCCTAGGCCTTGGGTACTTC	CASSLSLLGLGYF
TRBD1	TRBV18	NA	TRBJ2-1	TGTGCCAGCTCACTTCGACAGGGCTACAATGAGCAGTTCTTC	CASSLRQGYNEQFF
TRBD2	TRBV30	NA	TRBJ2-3	TGTGCCTGGAGTGGGACTAGCGGCACAGATACGCAGTATTTT	CAWSGTSGTDTQYF
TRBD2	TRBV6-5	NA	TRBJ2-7	TGTGCCAGCAGTCGGACTAGCGCCTACGAGCAGTACTTC	CASSRTSAYEQYF
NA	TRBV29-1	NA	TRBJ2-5	TGCAGCTCCCGTGGGAGGGGGACCCAAGAGACCCAGTACTTC	CSSRGRGTQETQYF
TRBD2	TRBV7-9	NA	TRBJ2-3	TGTGCCAGCAGCTTAACGGGAGGGGGCACAGATACGCAGTATTTT	CASSLTGGGTDTQYF
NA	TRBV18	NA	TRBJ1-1	TGTGCCAGCTCACCACCGGGAGGGTACACTGAAGCTTTCTTT	CASSPPGGYTEAFF
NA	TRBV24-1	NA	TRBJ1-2	TGTGCCACCAGTGATGTGGAGACTAACTATGGCTACACCTTC	CATSDVETNYGYTF
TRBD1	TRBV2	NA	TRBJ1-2	TGTGCCAGCAGCGAGGACAGGCCTTCTGGCTACACCTTC	CASSEDRPSGYTF
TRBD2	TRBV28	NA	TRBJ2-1	TGTGCCAGCAGTTTGCTCCGCGGGAGCTCCTACAATGAGCAGTTCTTC	CASSLLRGSSYNEQFF
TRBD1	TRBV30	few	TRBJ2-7	TGTGCCTGGGTAAAAGGCGGGACAGGGAGCTACGAGCAGTACTTC	CAWVKGGTGSYEQYF
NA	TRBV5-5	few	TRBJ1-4	TGTGCCAGCAGCTTGGCAGCAGGGGAGAACGAAAAACTGTTTTTT	CASSLAAGENEKLFF
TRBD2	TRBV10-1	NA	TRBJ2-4	TGCGCCAGCAGTTTTAGCGGGGCCACGAACAAAAACATTCAGTACTTC	CASSFSGATNKNIQYF
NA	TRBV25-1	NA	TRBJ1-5	TGTGCCAGATATATTAGCAATCAGCCCCAGCATTTT	CARYISNQPQHF
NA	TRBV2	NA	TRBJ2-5	TGTGCCAGCAGTGTATTGACTATCGGAGAGACCCAGTACTTC	CASSVLTIGETQYF
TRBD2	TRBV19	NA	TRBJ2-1	TGTGCCAGTAGTATGACTAGCGGGACCTACAATGAGCAGTTCTTC	CASSMTSGTYNEQFF
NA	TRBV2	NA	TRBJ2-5	TGTGCCAGCAGGGGTAGCGGGACCCAGTACTTC	CASRGSGTQYF
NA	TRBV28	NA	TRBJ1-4	TGTGCCACACTACAGGGAATTAATGAAAAACTGTTTTTT	CATLQGINEKLFF
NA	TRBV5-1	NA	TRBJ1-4	TGCGCCAGCAGTATACAGGAAAGGGGAGAAAAACTGTTTTTT	CASSIQERGEKLFF
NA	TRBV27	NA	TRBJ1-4	TGTGCCAGCAGCCAGGACAGCGACGCAACTAATGAAAAACTGTTTTTT	CASSQDSDATNEKLFF
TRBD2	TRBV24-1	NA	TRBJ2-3	TGTGCCACCAGTGAACGATCATGGGGGGGAGGAGGTGGAGATACGCAGTATTTT	CATSERSWGGGGGDTQYF
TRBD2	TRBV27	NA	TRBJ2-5	TGTGCCAGCAGTTCTACTAGCGGGAGTGAGACCCAGTACTTC	CASSSTSGSETQYF
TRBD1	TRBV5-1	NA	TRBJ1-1	TGCGCCAGCAGCTGGGCAGCGCAGGGGGCCGGCGATGGGGCTTTCTTT	CASSWAAQGAGDGAFF
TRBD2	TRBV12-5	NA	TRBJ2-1	TGTGCTAGTGGTCCGGGACTAGCGGGTTACAATGAGCAGTTCTTC	CASGPGLAGYNEQFF
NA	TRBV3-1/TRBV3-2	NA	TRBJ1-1	TGTGCCAGCAGCCAAGCCGGGGGGGGGAACACTGAAGCTTTCTTT	CASSQAGGGNTEAFF
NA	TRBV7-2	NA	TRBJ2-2	TGTGCCAGCAGCTCCAGCACACAGATTTTCAACACCGGGGAGCTGTTTTTT	CASSSSTQIFNTGELFF
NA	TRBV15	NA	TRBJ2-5	TGTGCCACCAGCAAGACAGGCTACCAAGAGACCCAGTACTTC	CATSKTGYQETQYF
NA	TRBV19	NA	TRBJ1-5	TGTGCCAGTAGTATTGGAGGCCGCAATCAGCCCCAGCATTTT	CASSIGGRNQPQHF
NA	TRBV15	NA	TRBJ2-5	TGTGCCACCAGCGAGGGAGAAGAGACCCAGTACTTC	CATSEGEETQYF
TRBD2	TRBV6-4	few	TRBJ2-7	TGTGCCAGCAGTGACTCAGCGGGAGTGCACGAGCAGTACTTC	CASSDSAGVHEQYF
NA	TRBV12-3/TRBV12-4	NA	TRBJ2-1	TGTGCCAGCACCACACGCGGTTACAATGAGCAGTTCTTC	CASTTRGYNEQFF
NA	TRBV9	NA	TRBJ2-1	TGTGCCAGCAGCGCGCGGGACAGACATTACAATGAGCAGTTCTTC	CASSARDRHYNEQFF
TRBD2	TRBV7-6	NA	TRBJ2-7	TGTGCCAGCAGCTTAGGACCGGGACTAGGAAAGACCTACGAGCAGTACTTC	CASSLGPGLGKTYEQYF
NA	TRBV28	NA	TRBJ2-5	TGTGCCAGCCGTGACAGACAGCGATACCAAGAGACCCAGTACTTC	CASRDRQRYQETQYF
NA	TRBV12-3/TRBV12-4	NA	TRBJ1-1	TGTGCCAGCAGTCGACAGGAGAACACTGAAGCTTTCTTT	CASSRQENTEAFF
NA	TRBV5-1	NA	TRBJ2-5	TGCGCCAGCAGCTCGACCGGGGTTCAAGAGACCCAGTACTTC	CASSSTGVQETQYF
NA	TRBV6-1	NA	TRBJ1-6	TGTGCCAGCAGTGAAGGGACTAGAGATTCACCCCTCCACTTT	CASSEGTRDSPLHF
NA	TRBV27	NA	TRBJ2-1	TGTGCCAGCAGTGCGACAACTAGCTCCCGGGAGCAGTTCTTC	CASSATTSSREQFF
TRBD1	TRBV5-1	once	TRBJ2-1	TGCGCCAGCAGCTTGTCGGGGACAGGTAAAGGGGATGAGCAGTTCTTC	CASSLSGTGKGDEQFF
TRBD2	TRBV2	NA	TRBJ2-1	TGTGCCAGCAGTGAAGACGCGGGGGGCTACAATGAGCAGTTCTTC	CASSEDAGGYNEQFF
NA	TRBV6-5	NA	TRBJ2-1	TGTGCCAGCAGTACCCTAGCCCCCTTTGTCAATGAGCAGTTCTTC	CASSTLAPFVNEQFF
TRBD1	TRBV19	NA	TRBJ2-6	TGTGCCAGTAGTACTGGGGGACAGGGAAGCTCTGGGGCCAACGTCCTGACTTTC	CASSTGGQGSSGANVLTF
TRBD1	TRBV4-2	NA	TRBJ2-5	TGTGCCAGCAGCCAAAGAGACAGGGGTCAAGAGACCCAGTACTTC	CASSQRDRGQETQYF
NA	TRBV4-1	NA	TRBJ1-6	TGCGCCAGCAGCCAAGACCGAATGGGCAGGGGAGCCCTGGGTTCACCCCTCCACTTT	CASSQDRMGRGALGSPLHF
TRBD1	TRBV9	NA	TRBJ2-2	TGTGCCAGCAGCGTAGCCCCGGGACAGTCGAACACCGGGGAGCTGTTTTTT	CASSVAPGQSNTGELFF
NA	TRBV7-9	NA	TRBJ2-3	TGTGCCAGCAGCGACTCGCGGGACCGTCCCACAGATACGCAGTATTTT	CASSDSRDRPTDTQYF